The source of this T cell receptor (beta chain) is a study of patients and donors after allogeneic stem cell transplantation. TCRdb independently ran MiXCR on the RT-PCR reads; one entry per CDR3 protein. The data contain about 74,000 distinct CDR3 sequences, about a quarter of them seen just once; the ten biggest clones take up about 26%. The germline gives CDR1 DFQATT, CDR2 SNEGSKA (reference sequence). V lost 0 bases, J lost 4 bases, and 7 bases lay in between. The CDR3 loop spans 13 amino acids. This clonotype ranks as medium-sized. This sequence joins TRBV20-1 and TRBJ1-3; D remains unclear. The sample was blood, either unsorted or a sorted T cell fraction (not recorded which). The TCR comes from a human donor who was either an allogeneic HSCT recipient or a stem cell or donor lymphocyte infusion donor (not recorded which). It is not recorded whose cells these are; they may come from a transplant donor. CDR3 amino acids: CSAREFQGNTIYF. Written as DNA, the CDR3 is TGCAGTGCTAGAGAGTTTCAGGGAAACACCATATATTTT.